The 7 T cell receptor beta chains below were found in one sample sequenced in a study of T cell responses to AZD1222 COVID-19 vaccine. Libraries were prepared by immunoSEQ multiplex PCR; TCRdb keeps only in-frame clonotypes and omits some of them. Altogether around 70,000 clones are present, 79% being singletons, with the ten largest covering 23%. The material sequenced was peripheral blood, taken on day 0 of MenACWY control vaccination. The source is an adult in good health.

CDR3 in amino acids: CATSRLLPTTGDTQYF. The CDR3 nucleotides are TGTGCCACCAGCAGATTGCTACCGACGACTGGGGATACGCAGTATTTT. The chain carries TRBV15 and TRBJ2-3; D call uncertain. Germline V gene data show CDR1 as LNHNV and CDR2 as YYDKDF (reference sequence). Trimming shortened V by 2 bases and J by 6 bases, and 18 bases separated the two germline ends. This CDR3 is built from 16 residues.

The chain recombines TRBV6-5 with TRBJ1-2, with a tentative D call TRBD1 (5 bases). V lost 8 bases, J lost 8 bases, and 15 bases lay in between. The CDR3 contains 12 residues. CDR1 and CDR2 from the germline V gene are MNHEY and SVGAGI. This CDR3 reads CASLGGVGGYTF. The CDR3 nucleotides read TGTGCCAGCCTTGGAGGGGTAGGGGGCTACACCTTC.

The chain has TRBV30 and TRBJ2-7; TRBD1 or TRBD2 may be the D gene (5 bases each). V was trimmed by 0 bases and J by 2 bases, leaving 8 bases between them. This CDR3 has 13 residues. CDR1 is GTSNPN, CDR2 SVGIG, per germline (reference sequence). The chain's CDR3 is CAWSVGDPYEQYF. CDR3 DNA sequence: TGTGCCTGGAGTGTAGGGGACCCCTACGAGCAGTACTTC.

The V gene is TRBV3-1 (or the pseudogene TRBV3-2), the J gene TRBJ2-1; 8 positions agree with TRBD2. V shed 0 bases, J shed 8 bases, and the junction held 6 bases outside the gene matches. CDR1 and CDR2 from the germline V gene are LGHDT and YNNKEL (reference sequence). This CDR3 spans 15 amino acids. The CDR3 sequence is CASSQEAGGGYEQFF. Here the CDR3 DNA reads TGTGCCAGCAGCCAAGAGGCGGGAGGCGGGTATGAGCAGTTCTTC.

This clone was counted once. The V and J genes are TRBV6-5 and TRBJ1-2; D unclear. Germline assignment: CDR1 MNHEY and CDR2 SVGAGI. V was clipped by 8 bases and J by 3 bases, with 19 bases between them. The CDR3 length is 15 residues. The CDR3 coding sequence is TGTGCCAGCCGATTTCTGCCCCTGGAAGACTATGGCTACACCTTC. Residues: CASRFLPLEDYGYTF.

The gene calls are TRBV5-6 and TRBJ1-3; 8 bases match TRBD1. V lost 5 bases, J lost 2 bases, and 12 bases stayed unmatched. Germline CDR1 is SGHDT and CDR2 is YYEEEE. The CDR3 is made up of 17 amino acids. The CDR3 nucleotides are TGTGCCAGCAGTCGAAGACAGGGGAACCATCCTGGAAACACCATATATTTT. It yields the protein CASSRRQGNHPGNTIYF.

The rearrangement joins TRBV6-5 to TRBJ1-3; D is ambiguous. Trimming shortened V by 8 bases and J by 7 bases, and 18 bases separated the two germline ends. This CDR3 comprises 14 residues. Germline lookup yields CDR1 MNHEY and CDR2 SVGAGI. The CDR3: CASVGREEWNTIYF. CDR3 bases: TGTGCCAGCGTGGGGAGGGAGGAGTGGAACACCATATATTTT.